The rows below give T cell receptor beta chains drawn from one sample of a study of beta chain features in type 1 diabetes. TCRdb's copy holds only in-frame clones and misses some; the assay was immunoSEQ multiplex PCR. Of around 250,000 clones in the sample, roughly 20% were seen once. Sequenced material: naive CD4+ T cells from blood. These receptors all stem from a woman aged 40-49 years with type 1 diabetes. The CDR3 runs from the conserved cysteine through the conserved F or W. The D gene is left open where the match is weak. The size entry is marked missing in some rows and otherwise reads once, few, many or a size class.

clone_size	d_call	j_call	v_call	cdr3_nt	cdr3_aa
NA	NA	TRBJ2-6	TRBV4-3	TGCGCCAGCAGCCGAGAGGGGGGGGTCCTGGGCTCTGGGGCCAACGTCCTGACTTTC	CASSREGGVLGSGANVLTF
few	NA	TRBJ2-3	TRBV29-1	TGCAGCGTTCCACCTATCGGGGGTCTGGGGACAGATACGCAGTATTTT	CSVPPIGGLGTDTQYF
NA	TRBD1	TRBJ1-2	TRBV29-1	TGCAGCTCCCTGTACCCGGGACAGGGGTATGGCTACACCTTC	CSSLYPGQGYGYTF
few	TRBD2	TRBJ2-5	TRBV7-2	TGTGCCAGCAGCCTCCGGACTAGTCGACAAGAGACCCAGTACTTC	CASSLRTSRQETQYF
NA	NA	TRBJ1-2	TRBV7-9	TGTGCCAGCAGCACTGTACAGGGAGCCTATGGCTACACCTTC	CASSTVQGAYGYTF
NA	NA	TRBJ1-5	TRBV15	TGTGCCACCAGCATACGGACAGGCAATCAGCCCCAGCATTTT	CATSIRTGNQPQHF
NA	NA	TRBJ2-2	TRBV7-7	TGTGCTAGCAGCCAAGACCAGGGTTCCGGGGAGCTGTTTTTT	CASSQDQGSGELFF
NA	TRBD2	TRBJ2-1	TRBV29-1	TGCAGCGTTGACGGGGGGGGGTTCGGTCAGCGGCACTACAATGAGCAGTTCTTC	CSVDGGGFGQRHYNEQFF
NA	TRBD1	TRBJ2-7	TRBV28	TGTGCCAGCAGCCTGGGACAGCCCTACGAGCAGTACTTC	CASSLGQPYEQYF
NA	TRBD1	TRBJ2-1	TRBV6-6	TGTGCCAGCAGCTCGCCGGGACAGGTCCAGGAGCAGTTCTTC	CASSSPGQVQEQFF
few	TRBD1	TRBJ2-3	TRBV7-9	TGTGCCAGCAGAGACGACAGGGGACCCACAGATACGCAGTATTTT	CASRDDRGPTDTQYF
NA	NA	TRBJ2-5	TRBV5-6	TGTGCCAGCAGCCCCAGCCAAGAGACCCAGTACTTC	CASSPSQETQYF
few	TRBD1	TRBJ1-5	TRBV28	TGTGCCAGCAGTTTAGACAGGGTGGATCAGCCCCAGCATTTT	CASSLDRVDQPQHF
NA	NA	TRBJ2-7	TRBV28	TGTGCCAGCAGTCCCCCGGAGACTAGGGGCGAGCAGTACTTC	CASSPPETRGEQYF
few	NA	TRBJ1-2	TRBV18	TGTGCCAGCTCACCAGGGGACACGAACTATGGCTACACCTTC	CASSPGDTNYGYTF
NA	NA	TRBJ2-1	TRBV9	TGTGCCAGCAGCGTAGGTCGACTCAATGAGCAGTTCTTC	CASSVGRLNEQFF
NA	NA	TRBJ1-2	TRBV7-9	TGTGCCAGCAGCTTAGAAAGGACAGACTATGGCTACACCTTC	CASSLERTDYGYTF
few	TRBD1	TRBJ2-2	TRBV7-2	TGTGCCAGCAGCTTAGTGGGACAGGGCACCGGGGAGCTGTTTTTT	CASSLVGQGTGELFF
NA	TRBD2	TRBJ2-1	TRBV11-2	TGTGCCAGCAGCCCTAGGTGGGGCGGCGCGGGGGTGCAGTTCTTC	CASSPRWGGAGVQFF
NA	NA	TRBJ1-1	TRBV13	TGTGCCAGCAGCTTAGCCCCGAGCACTGAAGCTTTCTTT	CASSLAPSTEAFF